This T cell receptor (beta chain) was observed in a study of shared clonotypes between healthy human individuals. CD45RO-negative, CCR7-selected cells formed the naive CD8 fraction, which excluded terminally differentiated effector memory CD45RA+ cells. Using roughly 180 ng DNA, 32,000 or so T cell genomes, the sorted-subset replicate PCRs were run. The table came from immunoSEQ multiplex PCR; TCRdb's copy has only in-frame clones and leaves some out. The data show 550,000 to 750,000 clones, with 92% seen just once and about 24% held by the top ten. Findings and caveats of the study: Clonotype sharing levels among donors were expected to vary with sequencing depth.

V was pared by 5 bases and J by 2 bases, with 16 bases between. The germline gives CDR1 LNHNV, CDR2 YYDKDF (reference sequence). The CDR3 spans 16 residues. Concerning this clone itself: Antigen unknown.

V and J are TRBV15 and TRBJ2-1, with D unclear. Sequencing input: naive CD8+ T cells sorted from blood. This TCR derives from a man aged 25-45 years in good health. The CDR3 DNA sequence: TGTGCCACCAGCGTCCCCCTCTACGGACCCTACAATGAGCAGTTCTTC. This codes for CATSVPLYGPYNEQFF.